Each of the 30 T cell receptor beta chains below was sequenced from the same sample in a study of shared clonotypes between healthy human individuals. Sequenced by immunoSEQ multiplex PCR; TCRdb stores in-frame clones only, minus some. The sample lists hundreds of thousands of clones; about three quarters were seen once. Sequencing was performed on memory CD4+ T cells sorted from blood. Described subset: CD45RA-negative fraction. These receptors came from a woman younger than 45 in good health.

The V call is TRBV5-1, the J call TRBJ2-7; D is unclear. V lost 2 bases and J 0 bases, leaving 6 bases between the germline ends. CDR1 SGHRS and CDR2 YFSETQ come from the germline V gene. The CDR3 covers 13 residues. The CDR3 region is CASSFGSSYEQYF. In DNA, the CDR3 is TGCGCCAGCAGCTTCGGCAGCTCCTACGAGCAGTACTTC.

This clone appeared a single time. At the DNA level, this CDR3 is encoded by other sequences in the same sample as well. The genes are TRBV6-4 and TRBJ1-1; D remains ambiguous. Deletions cut 3 bases from V and 1 base from J, with 9 bases between. Germline-derived CDR1 and CDR2 are MRHNA and SNTAGT. This CDR3 has 14 residues. This CDR3 reads CASSDSSENTEAFF. The CDR3 DNA reads TGTGCCAGCAGTGATTCAAGCGAGAACACTGAAGCTTTCTTT.

This clone has just a few counts. The V and J genes are TRBV30 and TRBJ1-1; TRBD1 aligns across 7 bases. Germline CDR1 and CDR2: GTSNPN and SVGIG (reference sequence). J lost 5 bases, V lost 4 bases, and 16 bases had no gene match. The CDR3 is 16 residues long. The CDR3 is CAWTPLIRQGRTEAFF. CDR3 DNA: TGTGCCTGGACCCCCCTCATCAGACAGGGAAGAACTGAAGCTTTCTTT.

The chain links TRBV13 to TRBJ2-7; TRBD2 matches 10 bases. This CDR3 contains 16 residues. Germline V gives CDR1 PRHDT, CDR2 FYEKMQ (reference sequence). V lost 7 bases and J lost 1; bases outside the gene matches: 10. Here the CDR3 reads CASISAGGPFSYEQYF. The CDR3 DNA is TGTGCCAGCATATCAGCGGGAGGGCCATTTTCCTACGAGCAGTACTTC.

The rearrangement joins TRBV19 to TRBJ2-1; 7 nucleotides match TRBD2. The CDR3 has 17 residues. Unmatched junction bases numbered 19, after V lost 7 bases and J lost 7 bases. The V gene's germline CDR1 is LNHDA and CDR2 SQIVND (reference sequence). CDR3 amino acids: CASTSFMPGGSGNEQFF. The CDR3 DNA is TGTGCCAGTACGTCGTTTATGCCGGGAGGATCGGGGAATGAGCAGTTCTTC.

With respect to this clone: The sample carries other DNA sequences with the same CDR3. This chain links TRBV5-1 with TRBJ1-4; 9 nucleotides agree with TRBD1. The CDR3 covers 14 residues. CDR1 is SGHRS and CDR2 is YFSETQ in the germline V gene. V gave up 3 bases and J gave up 5 bases; unmatched junction bases: 2. The CDR3 DNA follows: TGCGCCAGCAGCTACGGACAGGGGAATGAAAAACTGTTTTTT. Amino acid sequence: CASSYGQGNEKLFF.

V and J are TRBV28 and TRBJ2-3; TRBD2 is a possible D gene (6 bases). This CDR3 is 15 amino acids long. V gave up 8 bases and J gave up 0 bases, with 15 bases separating them. Germline V gene sequence: CDR1 MDHEN, CDR2 SYDVKM. Here the CDR3 DNA reads TGTGCCAGCGGGGGGACTGGGACTAGCACAGATACGCAGTATTTT. It yields the protein CASGGTGTSTDTQYF.

The chain has TRBV30 and TRBJ2-1, with 8 nucleotides matching TRBD2. Germline V CDR1 and CDR2: GTSNPN, SVGIG (reference sequence). The CDR3 is 14 amino acids. V trimming: 2 bases; J trimming: 6 bases; junction bases outside the gene matches: 6. For the CDR3, the DNA is TGTGCCTGGAGTACCGGGCTAGCGGGCAATGAGCAGTTCTTC. As protein: CAWSTGLAGNEQFF.

V usage is TRBV18 and J usage is TRBJ2-2, with 10 bases lining up with TRBD2. This CDR3 spans 16 amino acids. The germline V gene has CDR1 KGHSH and CDR2 LQKENI. Trimming at V came to 1 base and at J to 3 bases, leaving 2 bases not matched to a gene. For the CDR3, the DNA is TGTGCCAGCTCACCACGAGCGGGAGGGGACACCGGGGAGCTGTTTTTT. It encodes CASSPRAGGDTGELFF.

J is TRBJ1-1 and V is TRBV28, with TRBD1 matching 9 bases. The trim removed 6 bases at V and 5 bases at J, leaving 7 bases unmatched. CDR3 length equals 14 residues. The germline V gene encodes CDR1 MDHEN and CDR2 SYDVKM. CDR3 sequence reads: CASRGWTGATEAFF. Here the CDR3 DNA reads TGTGCCAGCAGGGGGTGGACAGGGGCAACTGAAGCTTTCTTT.

The genes are TRBV13 and TRBJ1-1, with unresolved D. The CDR3 runs to 14 residues. The germline V gene encodes CDR1 PRHDT and CDR2 FYEKMQ (reference sequence). Trimming pared 6 bases from V and 1 base from J, leaving 12 bases between. CDR3 sequence (DNA): TGTGCCAGCAGGTCACCCCGGAAGAACACTGAAGCTTTCTTT. Amino acid sequence: CASRSPRKNTEAFF. The full variable domain, in which reference TRBV13 and TRBJ1-1 provide the parts outside the CDR3, is AAGVIQSPRHLIKEKRETATLKCYPIPRHDTVYWYQQGPGQDPQFLISFYEKMQSDKGSIPDRFSAQQFSDYHSELNMSSLELGDSALYFCASRSPRKNTEAFFGQGTRLTVV.

This chain connects TRBV7-2 to TRBJ2-7; maybe TRBD1 (6 bases). CDR1 is SGHTA and CDR2 is FQGNSA in the germline V gene. This CDR3 contains 16 residues. Trimming took 5 bases from V and 4 from J, leaving 21 bases between them. DNA of the CDR3: TGTGCCAGCAGCCTTTCTCTTGGGACACTCCAATACGAGCAGTACTTC. Translation gives CASSLSLGTLQYEQYF.

The V gene is TRBV10-2, the J gene TRBJ2-7, with D perhaps being TRBD1 or TRBD2 (6 bases each). The CDR3 consists of 16 residues. V lost 9 bases and J lost 2, with 23 bases in between. Germline CDR1 and CDR2: WSHSY and SAAADI. CDR3 bases: TGCGCCAGAGGTAGGGGGGCTTCTGTTCCCCCCTACGAGCAGTACTTC. Its protein is CARGRGASVPPYEQYF.

CDR3 nucleotide sequence: TGTGCCAGTTATACCGGGACATTTACTAATGAAAAACTGTTTTTT. Amino acid sequence: CASYTGTFTNEKLFF. The J gene is TRBJ1-4, the V gene TRBV28, with D maybe TRBD1 (6 bases). Germline CDR1 reads MDHEN; CDR2 reads SYDVKM. This CDR3 is 15 amino acids long. Trimming left V 9 bases short and J 2 bases short, with 16 bases between.

This chain uses TRBV11-2 with TRBJ1-3; D gene unclear. V shed 1 base and J shed 9 bases, with 10 bases lying between them. This CDR3 has 13 residues. Per germline, CDR1 SGHAT and CDR2 FQNNGV. The CDR3 loop reads CASSLVAEVTIYF. In DNA, the CDR3 is TGTGCCAGCAGCTTAGTTGCGGAGGTCACCATATATTTT.

This chain links TRBV28 with TRBJ1-4; no clear D gene. V lost 7 bases and J 5 bases, leaving 8 bases between the germline ends. CDR3 length: 12 residues. The V gene's germline CDR1 is MDHEN and CDR2 SYDVKM. CDR3 sequence reads: CASKVRNEKLFF. In DNA, the CDR3 is TGTGCCAGCAAAGTCCGGAATGAAAAACTGTTTTTT.

V gene TRBV11-2 combines with J gene TRBJ2-2; no reliable D call. CDR1 is SGHAT and CDR2 is FQNNGV in the germline V gene. The CDR3 length is 13 residues. The V and J ends lost 3 bases and 8 bases respectively, with 10 bases between them. CDR3 sequence reads: CASSFRFSGELFF. CDR3 nucleotides: TGTGCCAGCAGCTTTCGGTTTTCGGGGGAGCTGTTTTTT. Looking up the rest from reference TRBV11-2 and TRBJ2-2 gives the full variable domain: EAGVAQSPRYKIIEKRQSVAFWCNPISGHATLYWYQQILGQGPKLLIQFQNNGVVDDSQLPKDRFSAERLKGVDSTLKIQPAKLEDSAVYLCASSFRFSGELFFGEGSRLTVL.

V is TRBV5-1 and J is TRBJ2-1; 13 bases map to TRBD2. This CDR3 has 17 residues. Losses at the gene ends were 5 bases for V and 4 bases for J; bases not matched to a gene: 9. The germline gives CDR1 SGHRS, CDR2 YFSETQ. CDR3 DNA sequence: TGCGCCAGCAGGTGGACTAGCGGGAGTCCTGAGTACAATGAGCAGTTCTTC. Translating gives CASRWTSGSPEYNEQFF.

The chain has TRBV5-1 and TRBJ2-3, with 11 nucleotides matching TRBD2. CDR3 length: 15 amino acids. J lost 5 bases, V lost 3 bases, and 5 bases had no gene match. Per the germline V gene, CDR1 is SGHRS and CDR2 is YFSETQ. CDR3 sequence reads: CASSSGLAAGDTQYF. The DNA of the CDR3 is TGCGCCAGCAGCTCGGGACTAGCGGCAGGAGATACGCAGTATTTT.

The rearrangement uses TRBV19 and TRBJ1-4, with D unresolved. The CDR3 runs to 15 residues. Germline V gives CDR1 LNHDA, CDR2 SQIVND (reference sequence). Trimming left V 6 bases short and J 7 bases short, with 18 bases between. The CDR3 sequence is CASSTTGSPAEKLFF. CDR3 bases: TGTGCCAGTAGCACCACCGGGAGTCCGGCTGAAAAACTGTTTTTT.

As to this clone: Additional DNA sequences in this sample encode the identical CDR3. The chain uses TRBV27 and TRBJ2-6; D call uncertain. CDR3 length equals 14 residues. V was pared by 6 bases and J by 0 bases, with 6 bases between. Germline-derived CDR1 and CDR2 are MNHEY and SMNVEV (reference sequence). The chain's CDR3 is CASSLNSGANVLTF. CDR3 nucleotide sequence: TGTGCCAGCAGCCTCAACTCTGGGGCCAACGTCCTGACTTTC.

The gene calls are TRBV28 and TRBJ2-7; perhaps TRBD1 as D (6 bases). This CDR3 spans 15 amino acids. Germline CDR1 and CDR2: MDHEN and SYDVKM. V lost 6 bases, J lost 3 bases, and 18 bases lay in between. The CDR3 region has the DNA TGTGCCAGCAGCTATGCCCGCCAGGGGAACTACGAGCAGTACTTC. Translation: CASSYARQGNYEQYF.

V usage is TRBV27 and J usage is TRBJ1-5, with TRBD1 as a possible D gene (5 bases). Trimming removed 6 bases at V and 7 bases at J, with 13 bases between. Per the germline V gene, CDR1 is MNHEY and CDR2 is SMNVEV (reference sequence). The CDR3 has 13 residues. The CDR3 nucleotides read TGTGCCAGCAGCCGCCTCGGGGGGCAGCCCCAGCATTTT. Amino acids: CASSRLGGQPQHF.

The rearrangement uses TRBV5-1 and TRBJ2-1; 10 bases align to TRBD2. The CDR3 loop spans 14 amino acids. Germline lookup yields CDR1 SGHRS and CDR2 YFSETQ. Trimming cost V 4 bases and J 3 bases; bases outside gene matches: 1. In DNA form, the CDR3 reads TGCGCCAGCAGCGGACTAGCGGACTACAATGAGCAGTTCTTC. This gives the protein CASSGLADYNEQFF.

The genes are TRBV27 and TRBJ2-1, with 8 bases fitting TRBD2. With 5 bases clipped from V and 3 bases from J, the junction kept 15 bases outside the gene matches. The germline gives CDR1 MNHEY, CDR2 SMNVEV (reference sequence). The CDR3 is made up of 18 amino acids. In DNA, the CDR3 is TGTGCCAGCAGTCCAACCCCAGAACTAGCGGCCGTCTACAATGAGCAGTTCTTC. As protein: CASSPTPELAAVYNEQFF.

The genes are TRBV7-7 and TRBJ2-1; D is tentatively TRBD1 or TRBD2 (5 bases each). In germline, CDR1 is SSHAT, CDR2 FNYEAQ (reference sequence). The CDR3 sequence is 15 residues long. Trimming left V 5 bases short and J 5 bases short, with 16 bases between. CDR3 in DNA: TGTGCCAGCAGCCAGGGACCACGGGCTAACAATGAGCAGTTCTTC. Its translation is CASSQGPRANNEQFF.

On this clone itself: Additional DNA sequences in this sample encode the identical CDR3. The V and J genes are TRBV5-1 and TRBJ1-1; TRBD1 might be the D (5 bases). V lost 0 bases and J lost 0, with 9 bases in between. Germline V CDR1 and CDR2: SGHRS, YFSETQ. CDR3 size: 15 residues. CDR3: CASSLVPGLNTEAFF. The CDR3 coding sequence is TGCGCCAGCAGCTTGGTCCCAGGGTTGAACACTGAAGCTTTCTTT. Filled out from reference TRBV5-1 and TRBJ1-1, the complete variable domain reads KAGVTQTPRYLIKTRGQQVTLSCSPISGHRSVSWYQQTPGQGLQFLFEYFSETQRNKGNFPGRFSGRQFSNSRSEMNVSTLELGDSALYLCASSLVPGLNTEAFFGQGTRLTVV.

The chain links TRBV2 to TRBJ1-5, with TRBD1 identical over 7 bases. The CDR3 extends over 14 amino acids. Germline V CDR1 and CDR2: SNHLY, FYNNEI. Trimming removed 6 bases from V and 6 bases from J; junction bases left unmatched: 8. Written as DNA, the CDR3 is TGTGCCAGCAGAAAGACAGGGACGGGTCAGCCCCAGCATTTT. Amino acid sequence: CASRKTGTGQPQHF. The full variable domain, rest sourced from reference TRBV2 and TRBJ1-5, is EPEVTQTPSHQVTQMGQEVILRCVPISNHLYFYWYRQILGQKVEFLVSFYNNEISEKSEIFDDQFSVERPDGSNFTLKIRSTKLEDSAMYFCASRKTGTGQPQHFGDGTRLSIL.

The chain combines TRBV6-1 with TRBJ2-7, with 9 bases fitting TRBD1. Germline assignment: CDR1 MNHNS and CDR2 SASEGT. CDR3 length equals 16 residues. V shed 3 bases, J shed 5 bases, and the junction held 11 bases outside the gene matches. The CDR3, as DNA: TGTGCCAGCAGTGAGGGTAAAGGGACAGGGACTCACGAGCAGTACTTC. It encodes CASSEGKGTGTHEQYF.

This rearrangement joins TRBV4-1 to TRBJ1-4; 11 bases map to TRBD1. Trimming cost V 6 bases and J 3 bases; bases outside gene matches: 12. The CDR3 length is 18 residues. CDR1 and CDR2 from the germline V gene are MGHRA and YSYEKL. The CDR3 loop is CASSGSPGQGVANEKLFF. CDR3 nucleotides: TGCGCCAGCAGTGGGTCCCCGGGACAGGGGGTGGCTAATGAAAAACTGTTTTTT.